This TCR beta chain was captured by sequencing in a study of cytomegalovirus exposure and HLA in healthy donors. Study as a whole: Ancestry clustering placed more than 80% of roughly 400 genotyped donors in the Caucasian-associated cluster.

Points from the study as a whole: Most TCR sequences were uncommon, yet certain public TCRs appeared in many donors. The authors listed 180 or so TCR beta chains as cytomegalovirus-associated.

Trimming cost V 3 bases and J 8 bases; bases outside gene matches: 14. This CDR3 has 16 residues. Germline V gene data show CDR1 as SGDLS and CDR2 as YYNGEE. In regard to this clone: The target antigen is unknown.

Primers: 60 Vbeta forward and 13 Jbeta reverse. As originally analysed: It was a later analysis that counted tens of millions of unique TCR beta chains, of which 9.5 million to 14 million were shared. This table comes from immunoSEQ multiplex PCR, and its TCRdb copy is limited to in-frame clones, with some not included. The V and J calls and clone size were taken over from that table, and D and trimming were inferred from the DNA. The data contain approximately 250,000 clones, more than 70% of them singletons. The sample comprised PBMCs. The chain carries TRBV9 and TRBJ1-1; TRBD1 matches at 9 bases. The clonotype originates from a boy aged 5-17 years in good health and CMV-seronegative. The CDR3: CASSASPGQGGTEAFF. CDR3 bases: TGTGCCAGCAGCGCATCACCGGGACAGGGCGGCACCGAAGCTTTCTTT.